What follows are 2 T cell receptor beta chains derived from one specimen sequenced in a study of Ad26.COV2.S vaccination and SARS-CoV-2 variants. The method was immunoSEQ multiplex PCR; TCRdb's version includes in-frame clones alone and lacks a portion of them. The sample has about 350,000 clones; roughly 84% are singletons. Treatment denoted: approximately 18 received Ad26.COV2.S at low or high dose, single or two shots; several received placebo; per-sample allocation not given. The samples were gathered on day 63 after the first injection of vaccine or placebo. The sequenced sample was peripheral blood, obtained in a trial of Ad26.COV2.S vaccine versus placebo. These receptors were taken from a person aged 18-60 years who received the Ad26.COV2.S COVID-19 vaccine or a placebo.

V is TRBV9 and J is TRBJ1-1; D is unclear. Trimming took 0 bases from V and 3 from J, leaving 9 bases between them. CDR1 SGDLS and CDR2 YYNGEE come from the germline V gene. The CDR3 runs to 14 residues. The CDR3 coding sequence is TGTGCCAGCAGCGTAGGGTCGGCTTACACTGAAGCTTTCTTT. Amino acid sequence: CASSVGSAYTEAFF.

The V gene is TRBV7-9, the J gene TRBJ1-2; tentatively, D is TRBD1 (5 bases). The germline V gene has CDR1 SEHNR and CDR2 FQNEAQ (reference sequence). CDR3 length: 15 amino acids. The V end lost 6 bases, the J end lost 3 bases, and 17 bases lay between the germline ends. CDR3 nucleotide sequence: TGTGCCAGCAGTATAGGGGTAGACCCCTACTATGGCTACACCTTC. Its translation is CASSIGVDPYYGYTF.